The 23 T cell receptor beta chains below come from one sample, sequenced in a study of molecular identifiers for immune sequencing clone quantification. TCRdb reanalysed the PCR reads using MiXCR and keeps one entry per CDR3 protein. Among 490,000 or so distinct CDR3 sequences listed, around a fifth were seen once. Specimen: naive CD8+ T cells from blood, with Jurkat cell RNA spiked in. Regarding subset: FACS-sorted CD8+CD4-CCR7+CD45RA+ naive T cells. The receptor set was obtained from a human donor in good health. Some libraries in this study had Jurkat cell RNA spiked in.

This clonotype was observed a handful of times. This chain uses TRBV27 with TRBJ2-7, with TRBD1 matching 10 bases. Germline trimming cut 6 bases from V and 0 bases from J; bases unmatched to any gene: 2. This CDR3 contains 14 residues. Germline V gene sequence: CDR1 MNHEY, CDR2 SMNVEV (reference sequence). The CDR3 DNA reads TGTGCCAGCAGGGGACAGGGGAGCTCCTACGAGCAGTACTTC. Residues: CASRGQGSSYEQYF.

The chain combines TRBV4-1 with TRBJ1-4; D is ambiguous. V lost 3 bases and J 4 bases, leaving 12 bases between the germline ends. From germline, CDR1 is MGHRA and CDR2 YSYEKL. This CDR3 comprises 15 residues. CDR3 sequence reads: CASSQYRLYNEKLFF. As DNA, the CDR3 is TGCGCCAGCAGCCAGTACCGGCTCTATAATGAAAAACTGTTTTTT.

This clonotype occurred once. The V gene is TRBV5-1, the J gene TRBJ2-3; TRBD2 is a possible D gene (6 bases). Germline-derived CDR1 and CDR2 are SGHRS and YFSETQ. This CDR3 region has 14 residues. V was cut by 5 bases and J by 0 bases, with 10 bases left in between. CDR3 nucleotides: TGCGCCAGCAGAATAGCGGCTAGCACAGATACGCAGTATTTT. Protein product: CASRIAASTDTQYF.

This clonotype was found a few times. The chain is built from TRBV5-1 and TRBJ2-6; D is undetermined. Trimming removed 2 bases at V and 5 bases at J, with 14 bases between. This CDR3 contains 16 residues. Germline CDR1 and CDR2: SGHRS and YFSETQ. CDR3 amino acids: CASSFRTTQRANVLTF. DNA for the CDR3: TGCGCCAGCAGCTTCAGGACGACCCAAAGGGCCAACGTCCTGACTTTC.

This clonotype was observed a few times. This chain links TRBV7-2 with TRBJ2-2, with TRBD2 as a possible D gene (7 bases). There are 19 residues in the CDR3. Germline-derived CDR1 and CDR2 are SGHTA and FQGNSA. The V end was cut by 7 bases, the J end by 0 bases, with 24 bases between. In DNA, the CDR3 is TGTGCCAGCAACATAAGGGGGGGGCAGTTAAACCCGAACACCGGGGAGCTGTTTTTT. Amino acids: CASNIRGGQLNPNTGELFF. Drawing the rest from reference TRBV7-2 and TRBJ2-2, the complete variable domain is GAGVSQSPSNKVTEKGKDVELRCDPISGHTALYWYRQSLGQGLEFLIYFQGNSAPDKSGLPSDRFSAERTGGSVSTLTIQRTQQEDSAVYLCASNIRGGQLNPNTGELFFGEGSRLTVL.

CDR3 nucleotide sequence: TGTGCCAGCAGAGAACAATCGGGGCAGGACTATGGCTACACCTTC. It is translated as CASREQSGQDYGYTF. V gene TRBV12-3 or TRBV12-4 combines with J gene TRBJ1-2; D is possibly TRBD1 (5 bases). This CDR3 comprises 15 residues. Trimming left V 6 bases short and J 3 bases short, with 17 bases between.

In this sample, this clonotype turned up a few times. V and J are TRBV4-1 and TRBJ2-7, with 8 nucleotides matching TRBD2. The ends lost 3 bases at V and 3 bases at J; junction bases unmatched: 1. The CDR3 covers 13 residues. Germline values: CDR1 MGHRA, CDR2 YSYEKL. In DNA form, the CDR3 reads TGCGCCAGCAGCCACACTAGCGGCTACGAGCAGTACTTC. It specifies CASSHTSGYEQYF.

The chain couples TRBV12-3 or TRBV12-4 to TRBJ2-7; no firm D call. CDR3 length equals 13 residues. The ends were cut back, 7 bases at V and 6 bases at J, with 16 bases in the middle. The CDR3 reads CASTTPGHGEQYF. The CDR3 DNA reads as TGTGCCAGCACTACCCCTGGGCACGGCGAGCAGTACTTC.

This clonotype was seen ten or more times. V gene TRBV7-2 combines with J gene TRBJ1-1; possible D gene TRBD1, 5 bases. Trimming removed 5 bases at V and 3 bases at J, with 19 bases between. Germline lookup yields CDR1 SGHTA and CDR2 FQGNSA. CDR3 length equals 16 residues. DNA of the CDR3: TGTGCCAGCAGCCCCCCTCCAGGGAACGGGTACACTGAAGCTTTCTTT. As protein: CASSPPPGNGYTEAFF.

The J gene is TRBJ2-1, the V gene TRBV7-9; TRBD1 aligns across 11 bases. Germline trimming cut 2 bases from V and 12 bases from J; bases unmatched to any gene: 12. The CDR3 spans 16 residues. Per germline, CDR1 SEHNR and CDR2 FQNEAQ (reference sequence). CDR3 DNA sequence: TGTGCCAGCAGCTTATCCGGGACAGGGGGATCCAGGGGGCAGTTCTTC. Amino acid sequence: CASSLSGTGGSRGQFF.

The V and J genes are TRBV12-3 or TRBV12-4 and TRBJ2-7, with D tentatively TRBD1 or TRBD2 (5 bases each). This CDR3 has 15 residues. V was trimmed by 6 bases and J by 4 bases, leaving 19 bases between them. For the CDR3, the DNA is TGTGCCAGCAGCGATTTGGGGCTAGCTAATTACGAGCAGTACTTC. As protein: CASSDLGLANYEQYF.

This clonotype was picked up many times. V and J are TRBV28 and TRBJ2-7; D gene uncertain. Germline loops: CDR1 MDHEN, CDR2 SYDVKM. Trimming took 2 bases from V and 3 from J, leaving 14 bases between them. The CDR3 loop spans 15 amino acids. The CDR3 DNA follows: TGTGCCAGCAGTTTAAGAGGCCTAAATAGCTACGAGCAGTACTTC. Protein sequence: CASSLRGLNSYEQYF.

This clonotype showed up many times. CDR3 region: CASSSRGGDGEAFF. As DNA, the CDR3 is TGTGCCAGCAGCTCCCGGGGCGGGGATGGTGAAGCTTTCTTT. The genes are TRBV7-6 and TRBJ1-1; D perhaps matches TRBD1 (5 bases). This CDR3 is built from 14 residues. Between the trimmed V and J ends, which lost 4 bases and 7 bases, there was a span of 16 bases. The V gene's germline CDR1 is SGHVS and CDR2 FNYEAQ.

The chain joins TRBV3-1 to TRBJ2-3; 8 bases match TRBD1. Germline V gene lookup returns CDR1 LGHDT and CDR2 YNNKEL (reference sequence). V gave up 3 bases and J gave up 1 base; unmatched junction bases: 6. The CDR3 loop spans 16 amino acids. Here the CDR3 DNA reads TGTGCCAGCAGCCAGACGACAGGGGTTGGCACAGATACGCAGTATTTT. Amino acid sequence: CASSQTTGVGTDTQYF.

This clonotype has ten or more counts. The genes are TRBV6-5 and TRBJ1-5; D is undetermined. The CDR3 length is 14 residues. CDR1 and CDR2 from the germline V gene are MNHEY and SVGAGI. The germline V and J ends were trimmed by 5 bases and 6 bases, with 14 bases remaining between them. CDR3 in amino acids: CASSPRGNGQPQHF. CDR3 in DNA: TGTGCCAGCAGTCCTCGGGGAAATGGTCAGCCCCAGCATTTT.

Worth noting for this clonotype: At one end the junction does not follow the germline gene, possibly because of a read error. CDR3 region: CASGLSGEETQYF. Written as DNA, the CDR3 is TGTGCCAGCGGTTTGAGCGGAGAAGAGACCCAGTACTTC. The J gene is TRBJ2-5, the V gene TRBV27; weak D call: TRBD2 (5 bases). The CDR3 loop spans 13 amino acids. The germline CDR1 and CDR2 sequences are MNHEY and SMNVEV (reference sequence).

This clonotype was counted ten times or more. The chain combines TRBV4-3 with TRBJ1-2; D possibly corresponds to TRBD1 (5 bases). The V end was cut by 0 bases, the J end by 5 bases, with 13 bases between. Germline V gives CDR1 LGHNA, CDR2 YSLEER. This CDR3 has 15 residues. DNA of the CDR3: TGCGCCAGCAGCCAAGAAAAGGGACCGGGTTATGGCTACACCTTC. Protein: CASSQEKGPGYGYTF.

Turning to this clonotype: Sequence at one end of the junction differs from germline and may be a read error. This chain uses TRBV10-3 with TRBJ1-4; no clear D gene. Germline V CDR1 and CDR2: ENHRY, SYGVKD. There are 12 residues in the CDR3. CDR3 residues: CAVRPTNEKLFF. The CDR3 DNA reads TGTGCCGTCAGACCAACAAATGAAAAACTGTTTTTT.

Concerning this clonotype itself: A clone one base away is much larger, so this may be a read error. The CDR3 region has the DNA TGCAGTGCCGGAGGGGCCCTGAGCTCCTACGAGCAGTACTTC. Translation gives CSAGGALSSYEQYF. The chain couples TRBV20-1 to TRBJ2-7; tentatively, D is TRBD2 (6 bases). The V gene's germline CDR1 is DFQATT and CDR2 SNEGSKA (reference sequence). The CDR3 totals 14 residues. The V gene lost 6 bases and the J gene lost 0 bases, with 15 bases spanning the gap.

In its sample, this clonotype was seen many times. The chain joins TRBV18 to TRBJ1-1, with a possible D match to TRBD1 (6 bases). With 0 bases removed from V and 8 bases from J, the gap between germline ends came to 10 bases. Germline V gene sequence: CDR1 KGHSH, CDR2 LQKENI. This CDR3 is 13 amino acids long. Here the CDR3 DNA reads TGTGCCAGCTCACCACCTGGGGGCTTGGAAGCTTTCTTT. Translating it yields CASSPPGGLEAFF.

The V and J genes are TRBV4-2 and TRBJ2-1; D perhaps matches TRBD2 (5 bases). The CDR3 consists of 15 residues. Germline CDR1 LGHNA, CDR2 YNFKEQ. Trimming stripped 1 base from V and 4 bases from J, with 11 bases between. In DNA form, the CDR3 reads TGTGCCAGCAGCCAAGCGAGCGGAGTTTACAATGAGCAGTTCTTC. Translation gives CASSQASGVYNEQFF.

This clonotype was recorded at least ten times. The V call is TRBV10-3, the J call TRBJ2-3; 11 bases agree with TRBD2. This CDR3 is built from 17 residues. J lost 4 bases, V lost 0 bases, and 6 bases had no gene match. CDR1 and CDR2 (germline): ENHRY, SYGVKD. The CDR3 spells CAISESSTSGSADTQYF. DNA of the CDR3: TGTGCCATCAGTGAGTCGTCTACTAGCGGGAGTGCAGATACGCAGTATTTT.

This clonotype was found many times. This rearrangement joins TRBV7-2 to TRBJ2-7, with D perhaps matching TRBD2 (6 bases). CDR1 and CDR2 from the germline V gene are SGHTA and FQGNSA. This CDR3 spans 14 amino acids. V lost 4 bases, J lost 2 bases, and 12 bases lay in between. CDR3 region: CASSYGGEAYEQYF. The CDR3 region has the DNA TGTGCCAGCAGCTATGGAGGGGAAGCCTACGAGCAGTACTTC.